Shown below are 14 T cell receptor beta chains from a single sample sequenced in a study of Graves' ophthalmopathy and Graves' hyperthyroidism. Investigators amplified TCR beta CDR3 regions from RNA transcripts. RT-PCR in the first round used HTBI primers; a second-round multiplex PCR followed. Using its own MiXCR run on the multiplex PCR reads, TCRdb lists one record per CDR3 protein. This sample has a few hundred thousand distinct CDR3 sequences, with less than 40% found just once. Source material: peripheral blood or thyroid tissue (not recorded which). Receptors originate from an adult man with Graves' hyperthyroidism.

The chain combines TRBV2 with TRBJ1-4; D possibly corresponds to TRBD1 (5 bases). CDR3 length: 15 amino acids. V was pared by 11 bases and J by 8 bases, with 24 bases between. Germline V lookup: CDR1 SNHLY, CDR2 FYNNEI. CDR3 in DNA: TGTGCCTGGAGTGTGTTGGCAGGGTTAAAGGAAAAACTGTTTTTT. This encodes CAWSVLAGLKEKLFF.

At least ten counts were recorded for this clonotype. The chain uses TRBV20-1 and TRBJ1-1; unclear D gene. This CDR3 region has 13 residues. V was shortened by 3 bases and J by 1 base, with 9 bases between the two germline ends. Germline loops: CDR1 DFQATT, CDR2 SNEGSKA (reference sequence). This CDR3 reads CSARYRTNTEAFF. The CDR3 DNA reads TGCAGTGCTAGGTATCGGACGAACACTGAAGCTTTCTTT.

The V and J genes are TRBV2 and TRBJ2-1, with 11 positions matching TRBD2. Germline-derived CDR1 and CDR2 are SNHLY and FYNNEI. V trimming: 6 bases; J trimming: 6 bases; junction bases outside the gene matches: 7. This CDR3 is 15 amino acids long. The CDR3 protein is CASRPGLAAFNEQFF. The DNA for the CDR3 is TGTGCCAGCAGACCGGGACTAGCGGCTTTCAATGAGCAGTTCTTC. The full variable domain, completed using reference TRBV2 and TRBJ2-1, is EPEVTQTPSHQVTQMGQEVILRCVPISNHLYFYWYRQILGQKVEFLVSFYNNEISEKSEIFDDQFSVERPDGSNFTLKIRSTKLEDSAMYFCASRPGLAAFNEQFFGPGTRLTVL.

V usage is TRBV20-1 and J usage is TRBJ2-3; D remains unclear. The V end was cut by 6 bases, the J end by 6 bases, with 10 bases between. CDR1 is DFQATT, CDR2 SNEGSKA, per germline (reference sequence). This CDR3 has 11 amino acids. The CDR3 nucleotides are TGCAGTGCATATGCTGGGGATACGCAGTATTTT. This gives the protein CSAYAGDTQYF.

This clonotype showed up many times. The gene calls are TRBV13 and TRBJ1-1; 7 bases align to TRBD1. Germline V gives CDR1 PRHDT, CDR2 FYEKMQ (reference sequence). Losses at the gene ends were 0 bases for V and 6 bases for J; bases not matched to a gene: 7. CDR3 length equals 15 residues. This CDR3 is CASSLGGQGVAEAFF. DNA of the CDR3: TGTGCCAGCAGCTTAGGTGGTCAGGGGGTCGCTGAAGCTTTCTTT.

The DNA for the CDR3 is TGTGCCAGCAGCGAATACCGACAGGCTAACTATGGCTACACCTTC. As protein: CASSEYRQANYGYTF. This chain uses TRBV27 with TRBJ1-2, with a weak D call TRBD1 (6 bases). CDR3 length equals 15 residues. V lost 6 bases and J lost 0, with 14 bases in between. Looked up from germline, CDR1 is MNHEY and CDR2 is SMNVEV (reference sequence).

The chain uses TRBV2 and TRBJ2-5; 7 nucleotides align to TRBD2. Germline CDR1 reads SNHLY; CDR2 reads FYNNEI. CDR3 length equals 16 residues. Trimming at V came to 2 bases and at J to 0 bases, leaving 6 bases not matched to a gene. The CDR3 DNA reads as TGTGCCAGCAGTGAATTAGGGAGGGCGGACCAAGAGACCCAGTACTTC. It encodes CASSELGRADQETQYF.

V and J are TRBV25-1 and TRBJ1-1; possible D gene TRBD1, 5 bases. The V and J ends lost 11 bases and 1 base respectively, with 11 bases between them. This CDR3 contains 12 residues. Germline V gene lookup returns CDR1 MGHDK and CDR2 SYGVNS. The CDR3 region has the DNA TGTGCCTTGCCCGGGACGAACACTGAAGCTTTCTTT. Amino acids: CALPGTNTEAFF.

The chain couples TRBV10-3 to TRBJ2-6, with D perhaps matching TRBD1 (6 bases). Looked up from germline, CDR1 is ENHRY and CDR2 is SYGVKD. The CDR3 has 18 amino acids. V dropped 3 bases and J dropped 3 bases, with 18 bases sitting between them. CDR3 amino acids: CAISEQGTGLVGANVLTF. CDR3 in DNA: TGTGCCATCAGTGAACAGGGAACGGGTTTGGTTGGGGCCAACGTCCTGACTTTC.

This clonotype showed up just a few times. The V gene is TRBV6-5, the J gene TRBJ1-3; D ambiguous. V gave up 5 bases and J gave up 1 base, with 12 bases separating them. The V gene's germline CDR1 is MNHEY and CDR2 SVGAGI. The length of the CDR3 is 15 residues. For the CDR3, the DNA is TGTGCCAGCAGTGCGGCAACAGTTTCTGGAAACACCATATATTTT. Residues: CASSAATVSGNTIYF.

The V and J genes are TRBV7-9 and TRBJ2-7; 9 nucleotides line up with TRBD1. Trimming cost V 5 bases and J 6 bases; bases outside gene matches: 11. The CDR3 extends over 15 amino acids. Germline loops: CDR1 SEHNR, CDR2 FQNEAQ (reference sequence). The CDR3 sequence is CASSPGQGWGLEQYF. The CDR3 DNA sequence: TGTGCCAGCAGCCCGGGACAGGGATGGGGCCTCGAGCAGTACTTC.

The J gene is TRBJ1-2, the V gene TRBV7-9; weak D call: TRBD1 (6 bases). CDR3 size: 16 residues. The V gene lost 5 bases and the J gene lost 8 bases, with 24 bases spanning the gap. CDR1 and CDR2 from the germline V gene are SEHNR and FQNEAQ (reference sequence). This CDR3 reads CASSADSIRAQDGYTF. The CDR3 DNA reads as TGTGCCAGCAGCGCGGACAGTATCCGGGCTCAAGACGGCTACACCTTC.

The chain combines TRBV6-5 with TRBJ2-6; the match to TRBD1 covers 7 bases. Germline V lookup: CDR1 MNHEY, CDR2 SVGAGI. CDR3 length equals 11 residues. Trimming cost V 2 bases and J 17 bases; bases outside gene matches: 3. The CDR3 sequence: CASSYGTAMTF. The CDR3, as DNA: TGTGCCAGCAGTTACGGGACAGCCATGACTTTC.

Ten or more counts support this clonotype. The rearrangement uses TRBV7-8 and TRBJ1-2, with 7 nucleotides matching TRBD1. J lost 7 bases, V lost 5 bases, and 4 bases had no gene match. Germline lookup yields CDR1 SGHVS and CDR2 FQNEAQ. This CDR3 spans 12 amino acids. Here the CDR3 DNA reads TGTGCCAGCAGCCACGACAGGGCTGGCTACACCTTC. Its translation: CASSHDRAGYTF.